The 2 T cell receptor beta chains below come from one sample, sequenced in a study of blood T cell repertoires in COVID-19. Sequencing used immunoSEQ multiplex PCR; TCRdb keeps in-frame clones, though not all of them. The top ten clones hold about 5.4% of a sample with some 350,000 clones, around 87% of them seen once. Sample: PBMCs or T cells enriched from blood (not recorded which). The source of these receptors is a woman in her 30s who had recovered from COVID-19.

The gene calls are TRBV19 and TRBJ1-3; possibly TRBD1 for D (5 bases). Deletions cut 3 bases from V and 1 base from J, with 16 bases between. This CDR3 has 17 amino acids. Germline V gene lookup returns CDR1 LNHDA and CDR2 SQIVND (reference sequence). The CDR3 region has the DNA TGTGCCAGTAGTATCAGGCGTCCGGGACTATCTGGAAACACCATATATTTT. Protein product: CASSIRRPGLSGNTIYF. Complete variable domain (other parts from reference TRBV19 and TRBJ1-3): DGGITQSPKYLFRKEGQNVTLSCEQNLNHDAMYWYRQDPGQGLRLIYYSQIVNDFQKGDIAEGYSVSREKKESFPLTVTSAQKNPTAFYLCASSIRRPGLSGNTIYFGEGSWLTVV.

This clone was found once. The chain joins TRBV2 to TRBJ1-1; the D gene is possibly TRBD1 (6 bases). Trimming took off 8 bases at V and 0 bases at J, with 16 bases between the two ends. This CDR3 has 15 amino acids. Per the germline V gene, CDR1 is SNHLY and CDR2 is FYNNEI. The CDR3 region is CASEKDSPMNTEAFF. For the CDR3, the DNA is TGTGCCAGCGAGAAGGACAGTCCCATGAACACTGAAGCTTTCTTT.